The TCR beta chain under discussion was sequenced for a study of blood T cell repertoires in COVID-19. Across the whole study: The analysed material was cDNA or gDNA that came from T cells, B-cell-depleted T cells, or PBMCs.

This clone is a singleton in its sample. Some clones are missing from TCRdb's copy, which holds only in-frame ones; the method was immunoSEQ multiplex PCR. The data hold around 250,000 clones, with roughly 90% observed a single time. Sequencing was performed on peripheral blood. This TCR came from a man aged 30-40 years who had recovered from COVID-19.

DNA for the CDR3: TGTGCCAGCAGCTCGGACAGGGGACTGCATACGCAGTATTTT. It yields the protein CASSSDRGLHTQYF. The J gene is TRBJ2-3, the V gene TRBV3-1 (or the pseudogene TRBV3-2); 9 bases map to TRBD1. V gave up 5 bases and J gave up 7 bases; unmatched junction bases: 7. The CDR3 is made up of 14 amino acids. Germline V gives CDR1 LGHDT, CDR2 YNNKEL (reference sequence).